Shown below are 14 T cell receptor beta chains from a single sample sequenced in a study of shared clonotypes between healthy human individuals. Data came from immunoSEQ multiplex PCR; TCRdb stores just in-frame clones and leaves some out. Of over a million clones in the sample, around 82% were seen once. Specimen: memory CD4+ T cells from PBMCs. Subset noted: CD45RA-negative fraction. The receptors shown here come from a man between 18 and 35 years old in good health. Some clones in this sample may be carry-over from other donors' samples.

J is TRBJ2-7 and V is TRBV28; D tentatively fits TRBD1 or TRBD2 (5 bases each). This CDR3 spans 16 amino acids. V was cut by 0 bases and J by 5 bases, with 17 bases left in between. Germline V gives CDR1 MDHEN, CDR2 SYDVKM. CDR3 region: CASSLWSRGRGDEQYF. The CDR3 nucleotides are TGTGCCAGCAGTTTATGGTCGAGGGGCCGAGGGGACGAGCAGTACTTC.

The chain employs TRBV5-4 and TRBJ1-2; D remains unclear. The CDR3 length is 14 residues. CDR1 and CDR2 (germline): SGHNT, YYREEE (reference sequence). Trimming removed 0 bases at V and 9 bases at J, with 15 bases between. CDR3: CASSLVGGSNSYTF. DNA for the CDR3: TGTGCCAGCAGCTTGGTGGGTGGGAGCAACAGCTACACCTTC.

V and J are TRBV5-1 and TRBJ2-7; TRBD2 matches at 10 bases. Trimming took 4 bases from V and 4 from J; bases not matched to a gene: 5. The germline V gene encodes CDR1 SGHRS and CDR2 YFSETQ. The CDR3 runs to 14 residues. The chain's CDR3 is CASSLSGREYEQYF. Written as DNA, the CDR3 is TGCGCCAGCAGCCTGAGCGGGAGGGAATACGAGCAGTACTTC.

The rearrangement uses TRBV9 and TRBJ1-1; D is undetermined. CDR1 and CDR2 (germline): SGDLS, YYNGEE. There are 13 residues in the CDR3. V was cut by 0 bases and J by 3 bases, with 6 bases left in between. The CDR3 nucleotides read TGTGCCAGCAGCGTAGAGTCGTACACTGAAGCTTTCTTT. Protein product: CASSVESYTEAFF.

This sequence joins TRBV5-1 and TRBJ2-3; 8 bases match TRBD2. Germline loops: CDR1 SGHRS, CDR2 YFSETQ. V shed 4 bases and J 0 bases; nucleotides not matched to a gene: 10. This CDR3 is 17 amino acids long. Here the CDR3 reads CASSPGLAGGSTDTQYF. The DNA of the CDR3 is TGCGCCAGCAGCCCCGGACTAGCCGGGGGAAGCACAGATACGCAGTATTTT. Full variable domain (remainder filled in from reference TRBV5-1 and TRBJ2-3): KAGVTQTPRYLIKTRGQQVTLSCSPISGHRSVSWYQQTPGQGLQFLFEYFSETQRNKGNFPGRFSGRQFSNSRSEMNVSTLELGDSALYLCASSPGLAGGSTDTQYFGPGTRLTVL.

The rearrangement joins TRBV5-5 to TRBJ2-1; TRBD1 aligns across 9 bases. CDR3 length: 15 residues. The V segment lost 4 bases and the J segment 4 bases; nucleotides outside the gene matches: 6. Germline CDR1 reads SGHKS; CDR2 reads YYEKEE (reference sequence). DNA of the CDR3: TGTGCCAGCAGCCCCGGACAGGGGTCTTACAATGAGCAGTTCTTC. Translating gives CASSPGQGSYNEQFF.

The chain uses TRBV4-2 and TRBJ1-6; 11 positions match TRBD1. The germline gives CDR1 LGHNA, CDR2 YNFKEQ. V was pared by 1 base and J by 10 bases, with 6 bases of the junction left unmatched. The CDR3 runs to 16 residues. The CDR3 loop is CASSQAEGQGVSPLHF. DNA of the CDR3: TGTGCCAGCAGCCAAGCGGAGGGACAGGGGGTCTCACCCCTCCACTTT.

The DNA of the CDR3 is TGCGCCAGCAGCTTGGACGGGAGTCAAACGGGTGAGCAGTTCTTC. Amino acid sequence: CASSLDGSQTGEQFF. The V and J genes are TRBV5-1 and TRBJ2-1; D perhaps matches TRBD2 (6 bases). V was clipped by 0 bases and J by 9 bases, with 16 bases between them. This CDR3 has 15 residues. Germline V gene sequence: CDR1 SGHRS, CDR2 YFSETQ.

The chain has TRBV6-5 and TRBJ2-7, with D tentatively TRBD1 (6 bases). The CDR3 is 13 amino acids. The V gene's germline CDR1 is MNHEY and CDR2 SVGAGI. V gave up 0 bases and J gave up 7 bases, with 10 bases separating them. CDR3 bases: TGTGCCAGCAGTTACTCAGGGGGTCTTGAGCAGTACTTC. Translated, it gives CASSYSGGLEQYF.

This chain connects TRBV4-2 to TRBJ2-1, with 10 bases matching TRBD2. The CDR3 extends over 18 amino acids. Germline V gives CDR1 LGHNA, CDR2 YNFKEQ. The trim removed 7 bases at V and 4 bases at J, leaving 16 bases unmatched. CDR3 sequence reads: CASTITPTSGWTYNEQFF. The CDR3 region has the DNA TGTGCCAGCACCATCACCCCGACTAGCGGGTGGACTTACAATGAGCAGTTCTTC.

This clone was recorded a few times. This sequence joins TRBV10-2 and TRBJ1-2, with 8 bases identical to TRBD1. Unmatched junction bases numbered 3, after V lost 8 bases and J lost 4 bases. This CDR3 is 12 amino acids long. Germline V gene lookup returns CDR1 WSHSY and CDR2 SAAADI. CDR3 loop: CASQGALYGYTF. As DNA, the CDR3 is TGCGCCAGCCAGGGGGCCCTCTATGGCTACACCTTC.

CDR3 in amino acids: CASSQAPRRIAGEKEQFF. CDR3 nucleotides: TGTGCCAGCAGCCAAGCCCCCAGAAGGATAGCGGGAGAGAAAGAGCAGTTCTTC. The chain has TRBV14 and TRBJ2-1, with 9 bases fitting TRBD2. The CDR3 runs 18 residues. From germline, CDR1 is SGHDN and CDR2 FVKESK. V lost 1 base, J lost 10 bases, and 17 bases stayed unmatched.

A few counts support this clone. The CDR3 here is CASSSSLGQLNTEAFF. CDR3 nucleotides: TGCGCCAGCAGCTCATCCCTAGGACAGTTAAACACTGAAGCTTTCTTT. The V and J genes are TRBV5-1 and TRBJ1-1, with D tentatively TRBD1 (6 bases). The germline V gene has CDR1 SGHRS and CDR2 YFSETQ. The CDR3 length is 16 residues. V dropped 3 bases and J dropped 2 bases, with 17 bases sitting between them.

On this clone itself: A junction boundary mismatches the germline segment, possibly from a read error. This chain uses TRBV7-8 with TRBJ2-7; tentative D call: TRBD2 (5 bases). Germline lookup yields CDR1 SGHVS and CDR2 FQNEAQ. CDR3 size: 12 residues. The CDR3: CASSYPDSPGHF. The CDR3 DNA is TGTGCCAGCAGCTACCCGGACTCACCCGGGCACTTC. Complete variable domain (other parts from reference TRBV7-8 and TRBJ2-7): GAGVSQSPRYKVAKRGQDVALRCDPISGHVSLFWYQQALGQGPEFLTYFQNEAQLDKSGLPSDRFFAERPEGSVSTLKIQRTQQEDSAVYLCASSYPDSPGHFGPGTRLTVT.